The clone carrying this TCR beta chain turned up a few times. Its cognate antigen is unknown. The TCR beta cDNA libraries carried unique molecular identifiers. Input of about 0.95 to 10 million T cells yielded a few hundred thousand cDNA molecules. TCRdb reprocessed the PCR reads via MiXCR and lists one record per CDR3 protein. The sample lists some 890,000 distinct CDR3 sequences, roughly 50% occurring once. The V gene lost 1 base and the J gene lost 5 bases, with 18 bases spanning the gap. The CDR3 extends over 16 amino acids. CDR1 and CDR2 (germline): SGHRS, YFSETQ. This sample is part of a study of post-analysis software for immune sequencing data. The study's findings and limits: Compared against controls, patients with multiple sclerosis displayed significantly lower normalized Chao1 diversity. Comparison of patients with controls showed about 5 TRBV segments more frequent in patients, TRBV5-6, TRBV5-1 and TRBV20-1 among them.

This receptor was taken from a girl aged 10 to 17 with multiple sclerosis. Material for sequencing was blood. This chain links TRBV5-1 with TRBJ2-5; tentative D call: TRBD2 (6 bases). The CDR3 DNA reads TGCGCCAGCAGCTTGAACCCCCTGGGGGGTGCGGAGACCCAGTACTTC. Its translation: CASSLNPLGGAETQYF.